A single sample gave rise to the 29 T cell receptor beta chains below, sequenced in a study of diagnostic markers for celiac disease. TCRdb re-analyzed the reads; it lists each CDR3 protein once, without DNA. Seen in this sample are a few thousand distinct CDR3 sequences; the ten most common clones hold 5.5% to 7%. Sequences were obtained from either unsorted cells or a sorted T cell fraction (not recorded which). These TCRs come from a human donor. This table probably holds off-target reads from a library built for another chain.

Judged by frequency, this clonotype is medium-sized. The rearrangement links TRBV29-1 to TRBJ2-1; the D call from TCRdb, TRBD2, cannot be confirmed without DNA. Germline CDR1 and CDR2: SQVTM and ANQGSEA. This CDR3 region has 14 residues. The CDR3 is CSASGLAGVGEQFF.

The chain uses TRBV25-1 and TRBJ1-1. Germline-derived CDR1 and CDR2 are MGHDK and SYGVNS. This CDR3 region has 14 residues. The CDR3 sequence is CASSEYGENTEAFF.

This chain links TRBV12-3 or TRBV12-4 with TRBJ2-7; the D call of TRBD1 rests on TCRdb alone, since no DNA is present to check it. The CDR3 is made up of 12 amino acids. CDR3 in amino acids: CASGTVVYEQYF.

This clonotype ranks as medium-sized in terms of frequency. The chain links TRBV10-2 to TRBJ1-2; TCRdb gives TRBD1 as the D gene, but with no DNA this cannot be confirmed. The CDR3 consists of 12 residues. The germline gives CDR1 WSHSY, CDR2 SAAADI. CDR3 amino acids: CASSPDRGLRTF.

Frequency places this clonotype as large. The chain's CDR3 is CSVGGWNTEAFF. This chain connects TRBV29-1 to TRBJ1-1. This CDR3 has 12 amino acids. Germline loops: CDR1 SQVTM, CDR2 ANQGSEA. The variable domain in full, completed from reference TRBV29-1 and TRBJ1-1, reads SAVISQKPSRDICQRGTSLTIQCQVDSQVTMMFWYRQQPGQSLTLIATANQGSEATYESGFVIDKFPISRPNLTFSTLTVSNMSPEDSSIYLCSVGGWNTEAFFGQGTRLTVV.

This clonotype is classed as medium-sized (0.01 to 0.1%) by frequency. The rearrangement uses TRBV12-3 or TRBV12-4 and TRBJ2-5; the TCRdb call, TRBD2, lacks DNA for checking. CDR3 length: 15 amino acids. Here the CDR3 reads CASSLDQGPQETQYF.

The J gene is TRBJ2-3, the V gene TRBV20-1; checking the TCRdb D call of TRBD1 is not possible without DNA. The CDR3 has 15 amino acids. Germline CDR1 and CDR2: DFQATT and SNEGSKA (reference sequence). Here the CDR3 reads CSANPGQVASDTQYF.

This chain links TRBV30 with TRBJ2-7. The germline V gene has CDR1 GTSNPN and CDR2 SVGIG (reference sequence). The CDR3 loop spans 11 amino acids. The CDR3 sequence is CAWSVRSEQYF.

The chain combines TRBV5-6 with TRBJ1-1; TCRdb selects TRBD1, and the lack of DNA leaves this call unchecked. This CDR3 is built from 14 residues. Germline values: CDR1 SGHDT, CDR2 YYEEEE. The CDR3 reads CASSWGQTNTEAFF.

The chain recombines TRBV28 with TRBJ2-1; lacking DNA, the TRBD2 call made by TCRdb goes unchecked. Germline CDR1 is MDHEN and CDR2 is SYDVKM. The CDR3 is made up of 15 amino acids. CDR3 loop: CASSLWGGGYNEQFF.

V and J are TRBV5-1 and TRBJ1-1; no DNA is available, so the TRBD1 call from TCRdb remains unchecked. Per germline, CDR1 SGHRS and CDR2 YFSETQ. CDR3 length: 13 residues. The CDR3 is CASSLVQGARAFF.

By frequency, this clonotype registers medium-sized. V and J are TRBV2 and TRBJ1-3. This CDR3 contains 18 residues. Germline V lookup: CDR1 SNHLY, CDR2 FYNNEI. The chain's CDR3 is CASSDSRSRGLPGNTIYF.

V usage is TRBV7-2 and J usage is TRBJ2-1; the D gene TCRdb calls, TRBD1, cannot be checked with no DNA. The CDR3 contains 16 residues. In germline, CDR1 is SGHTA, CDR2 FQGNSA. The chain's CDR3 is CASRTTGSLLYNEQFF.

The chain couples TRBV2 to TRBJ2-2; checking the TCRdb D call of TRBD1 is not possible without DNA. Germline CDR1 is SNHLY and CDR2 is FYNNEI. CDR3 length: 15 residues. The CDR3 reads CASRGQAVSTGELFF.

The CDR3: CASSLATGRWNTEAFF. The chain employs TRBV5-6 and TRBJ1-1; the TCRdb D gene call, TRBD1, has no DNA to confirm it. The CDR3 runs to 16 residues. Germline V gene sequence: CDR1 SGHDT, CDR2 YYEEEE.

The chain carries TRBV20-1 and TRBJ1-1. Germline V gives CDR1 DFQATT, CDR2 SNEGSKA (reference sequence). The CDR3 loop spans 11 amino acids. CDR3: CSARYRGGAFF.

This clonotype is identified as large from frequency. The rearrangement uses TRBV4-1 and TRBJ1-1; TCRdb calls TRBD1, which cannot be checked without DNA. Germline CDR1 and CDR2: MGHRA and YSYEKL. CDR3 length: 14 amino acids. CDR3 residues: CASSQETRQGQAFF.

The CDR3: CASSPPVGYTEAFF. This chain uses TRBV18 with TRBJ1-1. Per the germline V gene, CDR1 is KGHSH and CDR2 is LQKENI. The CDR3 extends over 14 amino acids.

The chain employs TRBV5-4 and TRBJ1-4; TCRdb indicates TRBD1, and absent DNA this call remains unverified. The CDR3 totals 13 residues. Germline V gene data show CDR1 as SGHNT and CDR2 as YYREEE (reference sequence). The CDR3 sequence is CASSLEAGDDLFF.

The chain has TRBV30 and TRBJ1-1; the D call of TRBD1 rests on TCRdb alone, since no DNA is present to check it. The germline V gene encodes CDR1 GTSNPN and CDR2 SVGIG (reference sequence). CDR3 length: 12 amino acids. CDR3 loop: CAWGRDRDKAFF.

Its frequency marks this clonotype as medium-sized. The rearrangement uses TRBV20-1 and TRBJ2-1; TCRdb indicates TRBD1, and absent DNA this call remains unverified. Germline loops: CDR1 DFQATT, CDR2 SNEGSKA (reference sequence). The CDR3 is 14 amino acids. CDR3 residues: CSARIDRLLGEQFF.

Frequency places this clonotype as medium-sized. The V gene is TRBV2, the J gene TRBJ1-6. Germline V gives CDR1 SNHLY, CDR2 FYNNEI. This CDR3 is built from 11 residues. This CDR3 is CASRGNSPLHF.

This clonotype shows up as medium-sized by frequency. V and J are TRBV27 and TRBJ1-1; TCRdb proposes TRBD1, but this gene call is untestable without DNA. This CDR3 is 16 amino acids long. Per germline, CDR1 MNHEY and CDR2 SMNVEV (reference sequence). CDR3 loop: CASSTTGISWDTEAFF.

The V gene is TRBV5-5, the J gene TRBJ2-3. The CDR3 extends over 14 amino acids. Germline V gene sequence: CDR1 SGHKS, CDR2 YYEKEE (reference sequence). The CDR3: CASSFGLASDTQYF.

The V and J genes are TRBV20-1 and TRBJ2-3. Germline assignment: CDR1 DFQATT and CDR2 SNEGSKA (reference sequence). The CDR3 loop spans 12 amino acids. This CDR3 reads CSAGVRTDTQYF.

By frequency, this clonotype registers medium-sized. CDR3 sequence reads: CASGKPQGAGTEAFF. The gene calls are TRBV10-2 and TRBJ1-1; TCRdb's assignment of TRBD1 cannot be checked, as there is no DNA. The CDR3 is made up of 15 amino acids. The germline CDR1 and CDR2 sequences are WSHSY and SAAADI.

The V gene is TRBV5-4, the J gene TRBJ1-3. This CDR3 spans 13 amino acids. Germline CDR1 reads SGHNT; CDR2 reads YYREEE (reference sequence). The CDR3 region is CASSLYRGNTIYF.

The chain employs TRBV30 and TRBJ1-1. The length of the CDR3 is 13 residues. Germline V gene data show CDR1 as GTSNPN and CDR2 as SVGIG (reference sequence). CDR3 amino acids: CACATRGNTEAFF. Full variable domain (missing parts from reference TRBV30 and TRBJ1-1): SQTIHQWPATLVQPVGSPLSLECTVEGTSNPNLYWYRQAAGRGLQLLFYSVGIGQISSEVPQNLSASRPQDRQFILSSKKLLLSDSGFYLCACATRGNTEAFFGQGTRLTVV.

The J gene is TRBJ2-5, the V gene TRBV4-1; TCRdb's D call of TRBD1 is untestable without DNA. Germline assignment: CDR1 MGHRA and CDR2 YSYEKL. This CDR3 is built from 13 residues. The CDR3 here is CASSHGLGETQYF.